Detailed here is one TCR beta chain. Per the original data handling: Nucleated cell counts were estimated from reference gene primer amplification. Clones were sequenced by immunoSEQ multiplex PCR, and TCRdb holds only the in-frame ones, with some missing. V, J and clone size are those of that table, while D and trimming were read from the DNA. The data show some 150,000 clones, with around 90% seen just once and around 1.5% held by the top ten. Unmatched junction bases numbered 7, after V lost 5 bases and J lost 4 bases. Per germline, CDR1 MNHEY and CDR2 SMNVEV (reference sequence). The CDR3 consists of 14 residues. The record originates from a study of blood T cell repertoires in COVID-19. At the level of the study: COVID-19 samples collected from the United States, Italy and Spain covered acute and convalescent phases. T cells, B-cell-depleted T cells, or PBMCs supplied cDNA or gDNA.

Sequencing was performed on peripheral blood. The gene calls are TRBV27 and TRBJ2-7; 8 nucleotides agree with TRBD1. This TCR came from a human donor in a cohort sampled during active COVID-19. CDR3 region: CASSPDRGTYEQYF. The CDR3 region has the DNA TGTGCCAGCAGTCCAGACAGGGGAACTTACGAGCAGTACTTC.